This T cell receptor beta chain is drawn from a study of ipilimumab plus nivolumab after autologous stem cell transplantation. Looking at the study overall: Patients received a median of roughly 5 ipilimumab and eight or nine nivolumab doses.

Sequencing used immunoSEQ multiplex PCR; TCRdb keeps in-frame clones, though not all of them. The data hold 17,000 or so clones, with more than 60% observed a single time. The CDR3 loop spans 15 amino acids. Germline V gene sequence: CDR1 SEHNR, CDR2 FQNEAQ (reference sequence). V was pared by 5 bases and J by 6 bases, with 9 bases of the junction left unmatched. Findings of the study overall: The authors say TCR, Treg and microbiome findings warrant further study.

For this clone: What it recognizes is unknown.

Ipilimumab, 1 mg/kg, started 14 to 28 days after autologous transplant. Through week 26, nivolumab 3 mg/kg IV was given weeks 1, 4, 7, 10, then biweekly. This chain uses TRBV7-9 with TRBJ1-4, with 7 bases lining up with TRBD1. This sample comprised PBMCs, obtained in a trial of ipilimumab plus nivolumab as post-transplant consolidation. This clonotype originated in a male donor with diffuse large B-cell lymphoma. CDR3 nucleotides: TGTGCCAGCAGCCCTCAGACAGGGTTGGATGAAAAACTGTTTTTT. Encoded protein: CASSPQTGLDEKLFF.